Below are 24 T cell receptor beta chains sequenced from a single sample in a study of Tregs in tolerant kidney transplant recipients. The data were produced by immunoSEQ multiplex PCR, yet TCRdb's version contains in-frame clones alone and is incomplete. The sample holds some 55,000 clones; around four fifths are singletons and the top ten take about 5%. Source material: CD4+ T cells from blood. The receptors were sampled from a human donor in good health.

V and J are TRBV9 and TRBJ2-7, with TRBD1 as a possible D gene (6 bases). Trimming left V 0 bases short and J 6 bases short, with 10 bases between. The CDR3 loop spans 13 amino acids. CDR1 SGDLS and CDR2 YYNGEE come from the germline V gene. The DNA for the CDR3 is TGTGCCAGCAGCGTAGTAGGGGGTGCCGAGCAGTACTTC. It specifies CASSVVGGAEQYF.

The chain employs TRBV30 and TRBJ2-7, with D perhaps matching TRBD2 (6 bases). V was pared by 2 bases and J by 6 bases, with 17 bases between. Looked up from germline, CDR1 is GTSNPN and CDR2 is SVGIG (reference sequence). CDR3 size: 14 residues. This CDR3 is CAWSWGGRALEQYF. Here the CDR3 DNA reads TGTGCCTGGAGTTGGGGAGGCAGGGCCCTCGAGCAGTACTTC. Looking up the rest from reference TRBV30 and TRBJ2-7 gives the full variable domain: SQTIHQWPATLVQPVGSPLSLECTVEGTSNPNLYWYRQAAGRGLQLLFYSVGIGQISSEVPQNLSASRPQDRQFILSSKKLLLSDSGFYLCAWSWGGRALEQYFGPGTRLTVT.

The chain employs TRBV7-9 and TRBJ1-4; no clear D gene. The CDR3 has 13 amino acids. CDR1 SEHNR and CDR2 FQNEAQ come from the germline V gene (reference sequence). Trimming left V 7 bases short and J 3 bases short, with 9 bases between. The CDR3 loop reads CASTGWANEKLFF. The CDR3 DNA reads TGTGCCAGCACAGGATGGGCTAATGAAAAACTGTTTTTT.

The chain couples TRBV5-6 to TRBJ2-7, with 8 bases matching TRBD1. The junction had 20 bases not matched to a gene; V was cut back by 5 bases and J by 7 bases. The CDR3 loop spans 17 amino acids. The germline CDR1 and CDR2 sequences are SGHDT and YYEEEE. The CDR3 spells CASSRGRRTGGPQEQYF. Here the CDR3 DNA reads TGTGCCAGCAGTAGGGGCCGTAGAACAGGGGGGCCCCAGGAGCAGTACTTC.

The chain has TRBV5-1 and TRBJ2-2; D not certain. CDR3 length equals 16 residues. Trimming took off 4 bases at V and 0 bases at J, with 13 bases between the two ends. Germline-derived CDR1 and CDR2 are SGHRS and YFSETQ. CDR3 bases: TGCGCCAGCAGCCTCTTCAAGGGTGCGAACACCGGGGAGCTGTTTTTT. Amino acid sequence: CASSLFKGANTGELFF.

This clone has more than one count but fewer than ten. The V and J genes are TRBV5-6 and TRBJ1-1; the match to TRBD1 covers 7 bases. The CDR3 has 14 amino acids. Germline-derived CDR1 and CDR2 are SGHDT and YYEEEE. Trimming took 3 bases from V and 1 from J; bases not matched to a gene: 3. Here the CDR3 reads CASSYGTANTEAFF. The CDR3 nucleotides read TGTGCCAGCAGCTACGGGACAGCGAACACTGAAGCTTTCTTT.

This chain links TRBV11-2 with TRBJ2-7; 8 bases fit TRBD2. Trimming cost V 1 base and J 5 bases; bases outside gene matches: 13. Germline V gives CDR1 SGHAT, CDR2 FQNNGV. The CDR3 runs to 17 residues. The CDR3 DNA reads as TGTGCCAGCAGCTTAGTTGTTGGCGGGGGGCCCAGGGACGAGCAGTACTTC. It specifies CASSLVVGGGPRDEQYF.

This chain uses TRBV5-6 with TRBJ2-7; 8 bases align to TRBD2. The J segment lost 6 bases and the V segment lost 2 bases, leaving 7 bases of the junction unmatched. This CDR3 contains 14 residues. Germline lookup yields CDR1 SGHDT and CDR2 YYEEEE. The CDR3 loop is CASSFVAGMAEQYF. CDR3 DNA: TGTGCCAGCAGCTTCGTAGCGGGAATGGCCGAGCAGTACTTC.

The J gene is TRBJ2-5, the V gene TRBV11-2, with TRBD1 matching 7 bases. This CDR3 spans 14 amino acids. CDR1 SGHAT and CDR2 FQNNGV come from the germline V gene. Losses at the gene ends were 5 bases for V and 5 bases for J; bases not matched to a gene: 8. As DNA, the CDR3 is TGTGCCAGCAGCCCCTCAGGGGGTACGGAGACCCAGTACTTC. This sequence encodes CASSPSGGTETQYF.

This chain joins TRBV30 and TRBJ2-3; 12 nucleotides line up with TRBD2. Germline V gene lookup returns CDR1 GTSNPN and CDR2 SVGIG (reference sequence). V gave up 4 bases and J gave up 5 bases; unmatched junction bases: 4. The CDR3 extends over 14 amino acids. The CDR3 loop is CAWTVGLAGDTQYF. CDR3 in DNA: TGTGCCTGGACGGTGGGACTAGCGGGAGATACGCAGTATTTT.

This chain joins TRBV10-3 and TRBJ2-7; D is possibly TRBD2 (7 bases). The V and J ends lost 4 bases and 2 bases respectively, with 21 bases between them. The CDR3 runs 17 residues. CDR1 ENHRY and CDR2 SYGVKD come from the germline V gene. The CDR3 here is CAISGPRGGGPAYEQYF. CDR3 bases: TGTGCCATCAGTGGGCCCCGCGGGGGCGGCCCGGCCTACGAGCAGTACTTC.

The genes are TRBV6-5 and TRBJ2-7; D may be TRBD2 (6 bases). This CDR3 is 12 amino acids long. Deletions cut 6 bases from V and 4 bases from J, with 10 bases between. Germline V gene sequence: CDR1 MNHEY, CDR2 SVGAGI. The CDR3 spells CASRTGGYEQYF. CDR3 sequence (DNA): TGTGCCAGCAGAACCGGGGGTTACGAGCAGTACTTC.

The chain carries TRBV27 and TRBJ1-5; a weak D match, TRBD1 (6 bases). With 3 bases removed from V and 5 bases from J, the gap between germline ends came to 11 bases. CDR1 is MNHEY and CDR2 is SMNVEV in the germline V gene (reference sequence). The CDR3 has 14 residues. CDR3 in DNA: TGTGCCAGCAGTTTTCGGGGGGGCGATCAGCCCCAGCATTTT. This translates into CASSFRGGDQPQHF.

In this sample, this clone turned up once. This sequence joins TRBV19 and TRBJ1-6; D perhaps matches TRBD1 (5 bases). In germline, CDR1 is LNHDA, CDR2 SQIVND (reference sequence). Trimming removed 5 bases at V and 6 bases at J, with 11 bases between. CDR3 length equals 14 residues. In DNA, the CDR3 is TGTGCCAGTAGTGGGGAGGGACGTAATTCACCCCTCCACTTT. As protein: CASSGEGRNSPLHF.

The rearrangement links TRBV19 to TRBJ2-1; D gene ambiguous. With 1 base removed from V and 7 bases from J, the gap between germline ends came to 14 bases. This CDR3 comprises 15 residues. Germline lookup yields CDR1 LNHDA and CDR2 SQIVND (reference sequence). CDR3 DNA: TGTGCCAGTAGTATAGGAAGGGTGCCGACTAATGAGCAGTTCTTC. Translating gives CASSIGRVPTNEQFF.

This clone was detected once. The CDR3 DNA sequence: TGTGCCAGCAGCTTAATTGACAGGGACACAGATACGCAGTATTTT. It yields the protein CASSLIDRDTDTQYF. The chain joins TRBV5-6 to TRBJ2-3; 7 bases align to TRBD1. The length of the CDR3 is 15 residues. V was clipped by 2 bases and J by 2 bases; unmatched bases: 5. Germline CDR1 reads SGHDT; CDR2 reads YYEEEE.

This sequence joins TRBV1 and TRBJ1-2; whether TRBD1, the table's D call, matches the DNA was not checked. TRBV1 represents a pseudogene. The CDR3 has 18 residues. The CDR3 spells CTSSHRWERDRVSYGYTF. The CDR3 bases are TGCACCAGCAGCCACAGATGGGAAAGGGACAGGGTGTCTTACGGCTACACCTTC.

This clone was recorded only once. This chain uses TRBV5-8 with TRBJ2-5, with D possibly called TRBD1 or TRBD2 (7 bases each). The germline V gene encodes CDR1 SGHTS and CDR2 YDEGEE. The CDR3 covers 15 residues. V was pared by 7 bases and J by 1 base, with 17 bases between. CDR3 nucleotide sequence: TGTGCCAGCTACCAGGGGGGGGGTCCCCAAGAGACCCAGTACTTC. Its translation is CASYQGGGPQETQYF.

The CDR3 DNA is TGTGCCAGCAGCGTAGCAGTGACAGGGCAGGAGACCCAGTACTTC. Translation: CASSVAVTGQETQYF. This chain uses TRBV9 with TRBJ2-5, with TRBD1 matching 7 bases. The CDR3 sequence is 15 residues long. Germline V CDR1 and CDR2: SGDLS, YYNGEE. With 0 bases clipped from V and 5 bases from J, the junction kept 7 bases outside the gene matches.

V usage is TRBV12-5 and J usage is TRBJ2-2, with 12 bases lining up with TRBD2. The CDR3 contains 19 residues. The J segment lost 9 bases and the V segment lost 0 bases, leaving 14 bases of the junction unmatched. The V gene's germline CDR1 is LGHNT and CDR2 FRNRAP. Written as DNA, the CDR3 is TGTGCTAGTGGTTTGGTGGGGCTAGCGGGAGGGCCGGTCCCTAGGGAGCTGTTTTTT. Protein product: CASGLVGLAGGPVPRELFF.

There are a few counts of this clone. The V gene is TRBV5-5, the J gene TRBJ2-7; no definite D call. Germline V lookup: CDR1 SGHKS, CDR2 YYEKEE (reference sequence). V gave up 2 bases and J gave up 7 bases, with 19 bases separating them. The length of the CDR3 is 15 residues. CDR3 region: CASSLATSRFTEQYF. CDR3 sequence (DNA): TGTGCCAGCAGCTTAGCCACCTCTCGTTTTACGGAGCAGTACTTC.

This chain links TRBV7-9 with TRBJ1-6; maybe TRBD1 (6 bases). The germline V gene encodes CDR1 SEHNR and CDR2 FQNEAQ (reference sequence). The CDR3 has 15 residues. V was clipped by 2 bases and J by 7 bases, with 12 bases between them. Here the CDR3 reads CASSLSAQGNSPLHF. The CDR3 nucleotides read TGTGCCAGCAGCTTATCGGCACAGGGAAATTCACCCCTCCACTTT.

The V call is TRBV4-1, the J call TRBJ1-2, with 7 bases matching TRBD1. The V gene end was trimmed by 1 base and the J gene end by 5 bases; junction bases not matched to a gene: 4. CDR1 and CDR2 (germline): MGHRA, YSYEKL. The CDR3 is 14 residues long. CDR3 nucleotide sequence: TGCGCCAGCAGCCAAGCGGACAGGTTATATGGCTACACCTTC. Protein product: CASSQADRLYGYTF.

The V call is TRBV7-3, the J call TRBJ2-7; 9 bases agree with TRBD1. Trimming cost V 5 bases and J 3 bases; bases outside gene matches: 8. CDR1 is SGHTA and CDR2 is FQGTGA in the germline V gene. This CDR3 spans 15 amino acids. The DNA of the CDR3 is TGTGCCAGCAGCCAGACAGGGGGTTTCCTCTACGAGCAGTACTTC. This gives the protein CASSQTGGFLYEQYF.